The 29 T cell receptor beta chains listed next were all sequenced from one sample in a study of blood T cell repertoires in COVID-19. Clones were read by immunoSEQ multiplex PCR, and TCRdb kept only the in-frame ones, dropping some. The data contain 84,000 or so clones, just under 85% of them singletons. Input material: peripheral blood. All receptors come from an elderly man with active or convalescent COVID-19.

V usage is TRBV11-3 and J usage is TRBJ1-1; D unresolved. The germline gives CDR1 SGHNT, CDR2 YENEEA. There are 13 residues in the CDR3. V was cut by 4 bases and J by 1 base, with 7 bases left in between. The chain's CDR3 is CASSSGSNTEAFF. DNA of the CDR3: TGTGCCAGCAGCTCCGGGTCGAACACTGAAGCTTTCTTT.

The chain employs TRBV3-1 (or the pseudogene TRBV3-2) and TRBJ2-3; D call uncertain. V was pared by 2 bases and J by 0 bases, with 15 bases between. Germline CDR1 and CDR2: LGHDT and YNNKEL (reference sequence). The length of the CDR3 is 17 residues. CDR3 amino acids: CASSQSKRTTSTDTQYF. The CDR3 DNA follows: TGTGCCAGCAGCCAATCCAAGAGAACGACTAGCACAGATACGCAGTATTTT.

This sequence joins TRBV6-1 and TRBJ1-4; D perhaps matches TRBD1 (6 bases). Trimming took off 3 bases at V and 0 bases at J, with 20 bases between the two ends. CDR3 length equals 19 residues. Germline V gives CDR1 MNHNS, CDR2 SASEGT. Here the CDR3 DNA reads TGTGCCAGCAGTGATTTGGGGAGGGGGTTCTCGGCAACTAATGAAAAACTGTTTTTT. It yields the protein CASSDLGRGFSATNEKLFF.

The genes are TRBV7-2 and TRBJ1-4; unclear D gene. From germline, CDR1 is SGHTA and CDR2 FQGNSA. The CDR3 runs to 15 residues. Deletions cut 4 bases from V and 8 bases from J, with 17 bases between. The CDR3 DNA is TGTGCCAGCAGCTCGCGGCGCAGTCCTAGGGAAAAACTGTTTTTT. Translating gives CASSSRRSPREKLFF.

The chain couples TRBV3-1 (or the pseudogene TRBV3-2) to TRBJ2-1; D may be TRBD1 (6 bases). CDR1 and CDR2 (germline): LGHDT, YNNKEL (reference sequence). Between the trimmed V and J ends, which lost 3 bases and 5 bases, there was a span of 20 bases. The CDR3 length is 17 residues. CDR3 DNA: TGTGCCAGCAGCCACCCCCCCAGGGGCTATGGGGACAATGAGCAGTTCTTC. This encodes CASSHPPRGYGDNEQFF.

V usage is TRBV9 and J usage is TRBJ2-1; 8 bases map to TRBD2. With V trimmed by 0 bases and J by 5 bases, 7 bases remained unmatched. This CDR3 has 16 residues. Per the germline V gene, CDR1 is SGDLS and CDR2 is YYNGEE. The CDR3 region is CASSVGTGGGHNEQFF. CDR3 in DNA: TGTGCCAGCAGCGTAGGGACGGGAGGGGGGCACAATGAGCAGTTCTTC.

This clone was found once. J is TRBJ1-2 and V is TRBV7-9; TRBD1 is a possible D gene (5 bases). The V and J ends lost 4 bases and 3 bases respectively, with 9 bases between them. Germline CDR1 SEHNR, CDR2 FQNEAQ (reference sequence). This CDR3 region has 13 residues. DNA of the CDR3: TGTGCCAGCAGCTCCCCGGGGGACTATGGCTACACCTTC. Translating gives CASSSPGDYGYTF.

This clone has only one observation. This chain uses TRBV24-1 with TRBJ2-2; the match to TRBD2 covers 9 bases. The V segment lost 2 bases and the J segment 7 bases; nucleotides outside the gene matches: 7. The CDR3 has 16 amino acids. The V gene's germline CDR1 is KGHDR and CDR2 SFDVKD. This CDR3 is CATSDSAGGRGGELFF. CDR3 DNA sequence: TGTGCCACCAGTGATTCGGCGGGAGGGAGAGGCGGGGAGCTGTTTTTT.

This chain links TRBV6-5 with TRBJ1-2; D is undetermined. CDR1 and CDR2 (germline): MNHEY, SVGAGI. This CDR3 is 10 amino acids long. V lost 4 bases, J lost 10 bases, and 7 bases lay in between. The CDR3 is CASSFRFYTF. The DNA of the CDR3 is TGTGCCAGCAGTTTCAGATTCTACACCTTC.

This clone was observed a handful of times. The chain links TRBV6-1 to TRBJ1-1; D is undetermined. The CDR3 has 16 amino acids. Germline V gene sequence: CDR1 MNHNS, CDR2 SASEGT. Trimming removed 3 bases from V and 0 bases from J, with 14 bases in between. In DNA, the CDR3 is TGTGCCAGCAGTGATCCAGGTATTGGTATGAACACTGAAGCTTTCTTT. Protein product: CASSDPGIGMNTEAFF.

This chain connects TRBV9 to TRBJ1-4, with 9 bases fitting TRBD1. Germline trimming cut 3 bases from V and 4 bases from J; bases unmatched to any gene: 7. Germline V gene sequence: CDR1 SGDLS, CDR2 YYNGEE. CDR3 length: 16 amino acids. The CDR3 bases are TGTGCCAGCAGCGCGGGACAGGGAGGAGGTAATGAAAAACTGTTTTTT. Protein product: CASSAGQGGGNEKLFF.

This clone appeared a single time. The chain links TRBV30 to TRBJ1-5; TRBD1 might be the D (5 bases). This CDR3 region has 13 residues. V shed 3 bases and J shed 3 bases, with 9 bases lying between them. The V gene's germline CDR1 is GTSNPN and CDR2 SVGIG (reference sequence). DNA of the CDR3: TGTGCCTGGAGCAGGGCTGACAATCAGCCCCAGCATTTT. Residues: CAWSRADNQPQHF.

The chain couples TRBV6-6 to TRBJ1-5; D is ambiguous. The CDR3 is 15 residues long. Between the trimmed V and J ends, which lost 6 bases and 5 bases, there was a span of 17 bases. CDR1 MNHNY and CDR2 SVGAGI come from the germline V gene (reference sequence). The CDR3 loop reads CASSVATRGDQPQHF. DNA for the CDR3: TGTGCCAGCAGCGTGGCGACGCGGGGTGATCAGCCCCAGCATTTT.

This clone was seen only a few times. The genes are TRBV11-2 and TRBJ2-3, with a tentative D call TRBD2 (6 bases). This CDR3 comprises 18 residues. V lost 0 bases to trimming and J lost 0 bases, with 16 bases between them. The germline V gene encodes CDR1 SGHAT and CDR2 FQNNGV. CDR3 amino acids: CASSLDLGAGTSTDTQYF. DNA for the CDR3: TGTGCCAGCAGCTTAGATCTAGGGGCGGGGACTAGCACAGATACGCAGTATTTT.

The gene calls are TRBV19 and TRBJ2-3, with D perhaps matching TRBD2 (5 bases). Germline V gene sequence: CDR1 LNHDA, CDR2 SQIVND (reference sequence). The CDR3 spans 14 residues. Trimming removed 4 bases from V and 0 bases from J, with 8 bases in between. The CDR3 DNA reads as TGTGCCAGTAGTACCGGGGTGAGCACAGATACGCAGTATTTT. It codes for CASSTGVSTDTQYF.

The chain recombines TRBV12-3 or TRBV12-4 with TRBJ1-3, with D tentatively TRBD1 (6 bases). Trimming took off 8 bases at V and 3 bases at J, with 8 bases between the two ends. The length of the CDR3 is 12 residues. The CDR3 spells CASRRGGNTIYF. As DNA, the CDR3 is TGTGCCAGCCGCAGGGGTGGAAACACCATATATTTT.

The CDR3 DNA is TGTGCCAGCAGCTTAGATCCCAACAATGAGCAGTTCTTC. Amino acids: CASSLDPNNEQFF. The chain uses TRBV11-2 and TRBJ2-1; D is uncertain. CDR1 is SGHAT, CDR2 FQNNGV, per germline. CDR3 size: 13 residues. V shed 0 bases and J shed 5 bases, with 5 bases lying between them.

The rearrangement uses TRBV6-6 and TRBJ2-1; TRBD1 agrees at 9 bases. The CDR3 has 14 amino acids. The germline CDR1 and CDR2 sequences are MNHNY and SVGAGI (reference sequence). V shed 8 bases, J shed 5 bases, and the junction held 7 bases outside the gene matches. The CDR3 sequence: CASYGQGRDNEQFF. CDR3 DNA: TGTGCCAGCTATGGACAGGGGCGTGACAATGAGCAGTTCTTC.

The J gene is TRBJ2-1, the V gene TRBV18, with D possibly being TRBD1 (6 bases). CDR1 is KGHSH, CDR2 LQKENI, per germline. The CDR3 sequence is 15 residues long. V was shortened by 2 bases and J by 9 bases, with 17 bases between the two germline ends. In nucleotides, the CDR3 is TGTGCCAGCTCACCAAATAGACAGGTGGGCATTGAGCAGTTCTTC. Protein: CASSPNRQVGIEQFF.

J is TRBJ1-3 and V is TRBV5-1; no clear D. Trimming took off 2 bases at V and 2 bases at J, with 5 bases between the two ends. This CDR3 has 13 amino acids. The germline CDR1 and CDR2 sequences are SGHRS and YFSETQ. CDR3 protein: CASSFAAGNTIYF. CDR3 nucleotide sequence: TGCGCCAGCAGCTTCGCAGCTGGAAACACCATATATTTT.

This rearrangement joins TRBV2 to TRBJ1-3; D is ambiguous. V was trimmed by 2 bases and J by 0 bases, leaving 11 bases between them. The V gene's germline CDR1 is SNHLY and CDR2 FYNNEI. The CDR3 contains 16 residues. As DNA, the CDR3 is TGTGCCAGCAGTGAAATAGCGGGGAACTCTGGAAACACCATATATTTT. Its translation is CASSEIAGNSGNTIYF. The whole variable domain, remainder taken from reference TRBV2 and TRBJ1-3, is EPEVTQTPSHQVTQMGQEVILRCVPISNHLYFYWYRQILGQKVEFLVSFYNNEISEKSEIFDDQFSVERPDGSNFTLKIRSTKLEDSAMYFCASSEIAGNSGNTIYFGEGSWLTVV.

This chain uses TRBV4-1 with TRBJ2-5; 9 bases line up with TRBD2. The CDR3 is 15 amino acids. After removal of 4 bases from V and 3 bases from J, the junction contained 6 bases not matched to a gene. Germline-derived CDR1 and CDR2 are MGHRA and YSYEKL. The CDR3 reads CASSLQLAGEETQYF. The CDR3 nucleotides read TGCGCCAGCAGCCTTCAACTAGCGGGTGAAGAGACCCAGTACTTC.

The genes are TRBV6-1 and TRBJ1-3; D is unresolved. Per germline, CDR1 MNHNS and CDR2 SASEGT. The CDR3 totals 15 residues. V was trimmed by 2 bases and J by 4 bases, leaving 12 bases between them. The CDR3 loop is CASSENGVAGNTIYF. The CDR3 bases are TGTGCCAGCAGTGAAAATGGGGTAGCGGGAAACACCATATATTTT.

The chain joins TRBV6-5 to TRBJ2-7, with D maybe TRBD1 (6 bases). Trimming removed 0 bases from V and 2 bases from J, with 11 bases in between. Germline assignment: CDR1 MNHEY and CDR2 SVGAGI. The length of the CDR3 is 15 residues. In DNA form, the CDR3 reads TGTGCCAGCAGTTACTCTCAGGGGCTCGCCTACGAGCAGTACGTC. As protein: CASSYSQGLAYEQYV.

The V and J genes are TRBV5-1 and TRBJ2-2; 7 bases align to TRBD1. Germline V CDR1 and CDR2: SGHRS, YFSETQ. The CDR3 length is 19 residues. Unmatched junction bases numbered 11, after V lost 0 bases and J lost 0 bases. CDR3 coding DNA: TGCGCCAGCAGCTTGGGAAGGACAGGTCATACGACGAACACCGGGGAGCTGTTTTTT. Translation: CASSLGRTGHTTNTGELFF.

The CDR3 loop reads CASSRTTAGTDTQYF. Here the CDR3 DNA reads TGTGCCAGCAGTCGGACCACAGCGGGCACAGATACGCAGTATTTT. This chain uses TRBV6-5 with TRBJ2-3; D perhaps matches TRBD2 (5 bases). CDR1 and CDR2 from the germline V gene are MNHEY and SVGAGI. V lost 5 bases, J lost 1 base, and 13 bases lay in between. The CDR3 runs 15 residues.

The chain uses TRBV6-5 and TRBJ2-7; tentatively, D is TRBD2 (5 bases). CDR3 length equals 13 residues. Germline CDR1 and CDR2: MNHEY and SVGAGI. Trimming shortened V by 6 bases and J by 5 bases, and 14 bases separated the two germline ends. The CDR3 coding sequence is TGTGCCAGCAGAATTGGACCGAGGGACGAGCAGTACGTC. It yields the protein CASRIGPRDEQYV.

The CDR3 sequence: CASSLGGQPTTYNEQFF. CDR3 sequence (DNA): TGCGCCAGCAGCTTGGGGGGACAGCCCACCACCTACAATGAGCAGTTCTTC. The genes are TRBV5-1 and TRBJ2-1, with 7 positions matching TRBD1. The trim removed 0 bases at V and 2 bases at J, leaving 8 bases unmatched. CDR1 and CDR2 from the germline V gene are SGHRS and YFSETQ. This CDR3 contains 17 residues.

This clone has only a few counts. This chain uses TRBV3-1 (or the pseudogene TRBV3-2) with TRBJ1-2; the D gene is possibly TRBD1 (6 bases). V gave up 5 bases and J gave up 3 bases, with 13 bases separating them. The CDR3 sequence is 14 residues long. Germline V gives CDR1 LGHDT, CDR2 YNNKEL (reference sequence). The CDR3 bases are TGTGCCAGCAGCGGCCGACAGGCGGACTATGGCTACACCTTC. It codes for CASSGRQADYGYTF.